Listed here are 3 T cell receptor beta chains from one sample, sequenced in a study of liver allograft versus peripheral blood T cells. Turning to the study itself: The authors compared T cell receptor repertoires in transplanted livers with those in the peripheral blood of recipients.

TCRdb re-called the reads through MiXCR, storing one row per CDR3 protein. The table includes under 15,000 distinct CDR3 sequences, about 18% detected once. Receptors were obtained from a human patient who had a liver transplant. The T cells may come from the graft donor.

This clonotype has a handful of counts. The rearrangement joins TRBV12-3 or TRBV12-4 to TRBJ2-5, with D maybe TRBD1 (6 bases). V was clipped by 5 bases and J by 5 bases, with 12 bases between them. The CDR3 has 13 residues. The CDR3 loop is CASSHRDEETQYF. For the CDR3, the DNA is TGTGCCAGCAGTCACAGGGATGAGGAGACCCAGTACTTC.

This clonotype rates as medium-sized. The gene calls are TRBV27 and TRBJ2-1; no definite D call. This CDR3 is built from 15 residues. The V and J ends lost 2 bases and 4 bases respectively, with 12 bases between them. Germline assignment: CDR1 MNHEY and CDR2 SMNVEV (reference sequence). CDR3: CASSLNSDGYNEQFF. CDR3 nucleotides: TGTGCCAGCAGTTTAAATTCGGACGGATACAATGAGCAGTTCTTC.

Sample share makes this clonotype medium-sized. The genes are TRBV7-2 and TRBJ1-6; D is perhaps TRBD1 (6 bases). Per the germline V gene, CDR1 is SGHTA and CDR2 is FQGNSA. This CDR3 has 15 amino acids. V lost 5 bases, J lost 3 bases, and 11 bases lay in between. The CDR3 here is CASSAKTGYNSPLHF. Here the CDR3 DNA reads TGTGCCAGCAGCGCTAAGACAGGCTATAATTCACCCCTCCACTTT. The whole variable domain, remainder taken from reference TRBV7-2 and TRBJ1-6, is GAGVSQSPSNKVTEKGKDVELRCDPISGHTALYWYRQSLGQGLEFLIYFQGNSAPDKSGLPSDRFSAERTGGSVSTLTIQRTQQEDSAVYLCASSAKTGYNSPLHFGNGTRLTVT.